Sequencing of this T cell receptor (beta chain) was carried out in a study of OX40 agonist ivuxolimab in advanced cancers. Sequenced by immunoSEQ multiplex PCR; TCRdb stores in-frame clones only, minus some. Of around 60,000 clones listed, 80% to 90% are singletons. Any history of autoimmune disease or systemic immunosuppression disqualified patients. The timepoints at which blood was sampled were baseline, cycle 4 day 1, and cycle 7 day 1. CDR1 is SGHTA, CDR2 FQGTGA, per germline. CDR3 length equals 17 residues. The ends lost 2 bases at V and 4 bases at J; junction bases unmatched: 7. The sample here was CD4+ or CD8+ T cells sorted from blood, taken in a trial of the OX40 agonist ivuxolimab. V gene TRBV7-3 combines with J gene TRBJ2-3, with 12 bases fitting TRBD2. The TCR sequence derives from an adult with an advanced solid tumor such as melanoma, head and neck, liver or kidney cancer. The CDR3: CASSLLVASGRADTQYF. The CDR3 DNA follows: TGTGCCAGCAGCTTATTGGTGGCTAGCGGGAGGGCAGATACGCAGTATTTT.